The next 27 T cell receptor beta chains were all read from a single sample in a study of blood T cell repertoires in COVID-19. Using immunoSEQ multiplex PCR, the repertoire was profiled, and TCRdb retains in-frame clones only, with some absent. The sample carries about 80,000 clones, about 72% recorded once. Sequenced material: peripheral blood. Every receptor here comes from a man between 65 and 79 years old with active or convalescent COVID-19.

This chain uses TRBV2 with TRBJ1-5; no clear D gene. The V end was cut by 5 bases, the J end by 3 bases, with 11 bases between. CDR3 size: 14 residues. Per germline, CDR1 SNHLY and CDR2 FYNNEI. The CDR3 DNA is TGTGCCAGCAGTCCAGACAATTTCAATCAGCCCCAGCATTTT. This encodes CASSPDNFNQPQHF.

The rearrangement links TRBV11-2 to TRBJ2-3; D is undetermined. V lost 8 bases and J lost 4, with 19 bases in between. The CDR3 runs to 15 residues. Germline CDR1 and CDR2: SGHAT and FQNNGV. CDR3 sequence (DNA): TGTGCCAGCCGCCAAGCGTTGATTGCCGCAGATACGCAGTATTTT. Translation gives CASRQALIAADTQYF.

This chain uses TRBV27 with TRBJ1-6; 7 bases are a match to TRBD1. The CDR3 is 15 residues long. Germline lookup yields CDR1 MNHEY and CDR2 SMNVEV (reference sequence). The V segment lost 4 bases and the J segment 5 bases; nucleotides outside the gene matches: 5. The CDR3 DNA is TGTGCCAGCAGTTACCGGGACAGCGATAATTCACCCCTCCACTTT. It translates to CASSYRDSDNSPLHF.

The chain links TRBV9 to TRBJ2-2, with TRBD2 identical over 7 bases. The CDR3 is 15 amino acids. V was pared by 0 bases and J by 6 bases, with 5 bases of the junction left unmatched. CDR1 is SGDLS, CDR2 YYNGEE, per germline. The CDR3 DNA follows: TGTGCCAGCAGCGTAGGCGGGGGAGAGTCCGGGGAGCTGTTTTTT. The encoded protein is CASSVGGGESGELFF.

V gene TRBV30 combines with J gene TRBJ2-1, with D hard to call. The CDR3 spans 12 residues. Germline CDR1 reads GTSNPN; CDR2 reads SVGIG (reference sequence). Trimming stripped 1 base from V and 5 bases from J, with 6 bases between. In nucleotides, the CDR3 is TGTGCCTGGAGTGAAAATAACAATGAGCAGTTCTTC. This translates into CAWSENNNEQFF.

The rearrangement joins TRBV29-1 to TRBJ2-1, with 13 bases lining up with TRBD2. This CDR3 comprises 13 residues. V gave up 8 bases and J gave up 6 bases; unmatched junction bases: 4. Germline CDR1 is SQVTM and CDR2 is ANQGSEA. The CDR3 DNA reads TGCAGCTCCGGACTAGCGGGGGTCAATGAGCAGTTCTTC. It yields the protein CSSGLAGVNEQFF.

This rearrangement joins TRBV10-1 to TRBJ2-7; 8 bases match TRBD1. Germline V CDR1 and CDR2: WNHNN, SYGVQD (reference sequence). There are 16 residues in the CDR3. The J segment lost 8 bases and the V segment lost 5 bases, leaving 17 bases of the junction unmatched. The CDR3 spells CASSLSGTGRLGQQYF. The CDR3 coding sequence is TGCGCCAGCAGTCTCTCCGGGACAGGACGCTTGGGCCAGCAGTACTTC.

The chain has TRBV5-4 and TRBJ1-4; 7 bases map to TRBD1. The CDR3 contains 17 residues. CDR1 and CDR2 from the germline V gene are SGHNT and YYREEE (reference sequence). V was clipped by 3 bases and J by 5 bases; unmatched bases: 13. The CDR3: CASSSGAMTGKNEKLFF. For the CDR3, the DNA is TGTGCCAGCAGCTCTGGGGCTATGACAGGGAAAAATGAAAAACTGTTTTTT. Together with reference TRBV5-4 and TRBJ1-4, the CDR3 gives the full variable domain: ETGVTQSPTHLIKTRGQQVTLRCSSQSGHNTVSWYQQALGQGPQFIFQYYREEENGRGNFPPRFSGLQFPNYSSELNVNALELDDSALYLCASSSGAMTGKNEKLFFGSGTQLSVL.

The chain joins TRBV7-6 to TRBJ2-2, with 7 nucleotides matching TRBD1. The CDR3 runs 14 residues. Germline lookup yields CDR1 SGHVS and CDR2 FNYEAQ. The J segment lost 0 bases and the V segment lost 8 bases, leaving 3 bases of the junction unmatched. The CDR3 reads CASSRGTNTGELFF. CDR3 nucleotide sequence: TGTGCCAGCTCCAGGGGGACGAACACCGGGGAGCTGTTTTTT. The variable domain in full, with the rest retrieved from reference TRBV7-6 and TRBJ2-2, is GAGVSQSPRYKVTKRGQDVALRCDPISGHVSLYWYRQALGQGPEFLTYFNYEAQQDKSGLPNDRFSAERPEGSISTLTIQRTEQRDSAMYRCASSRGTNTGELFFGEGSRLTVL.

This clone has a handful of counts. The genes are TRBV30 and TRBJ1-3; no definite D call. Trimming removed 1 base at V and 0 bases at J, with 10 bases between. Germline CDR1 and CDR2: GTSNPN and SVGIG (reference sequence). The CDR3 sequence is 15 residues long. The CDR3 sequence is CAWSGGSSSGNTIYF. The CDR3 DNA reads as TGTGCCTGGAGTGGCGGCTCGAGCTCTGGAAACACCATATATTTT.

The chain recombines TRBV5-1 with TRBJ1-4, with D possibly being TRBD1 (6 bases). The CDR3 spans 14 residues. The V gene lost 3 bases and the J gene lost 5 bases, with 11 bases spanning the gap. The V gene's germline CDR1 is SGHRS and CDR2 YFSETQ. As DNA, the CDR3 is TGCGCCAGCAGCTCCGGGACACGCAATGAAAAACTGTTTTTT. It yields the protein CASSSGTRNEKLFF.

The chain combines TRBV28 with TRBJ1-1; 7 bases map to TRBD1. This CDR3 is built from 14 residues. Trimming at V came to 4 bases and at J to 4 bases, leaving 6 bases not matched to a gene. Germline V CDR1 and CDR2: MDHEN, SYDVKM. The DNA for the CDR3 is TGTGCCAGCAGTTCAGGGGGTCGTGGCACTGAAGCTTTCTTT. Residues: CASSSGGRGTEAFF.

The chain employs TRBV30 and TRBJ2-7; tentative D call: TRBD1 (5 bases). The CDR3 covers 12 residues. V dropped 5 bases and J dropped 0 bases, with 8 bases sitting between them. Germline lookup yields CDR1 GTSNPN and CDR2 SVGIG (reference sequence). CDR3 DNA: TGTGCCTGGGGACATAGCTCCTACGAGCAGTACTTC. This gives the protein CAWGHSSYEQYF.

CDR3 sequence (DNA): TGTGCCAGTAGTGCGGACAGGATTAATGAAAAACTGTTTTTT. It translates to CASSADRINEKLFF. The rearrangement uses TRBV19 and TRBJ1-4, with 7 nucleotides matching TRBD1. V shed 5 bases and J 4 bases; nucleotides not matched to a gene: 4. Germline V gives CDR1 LNHDA, CDR2 SQIVND (reference sequence). CDR3 size: 14 residues.

The genes are TRBV19 and TRBJ2-1; 8 bases are shared with TRBD2. CDR1 and CDR2 (germline): LNHDA, SQIVND (reference sequence). The V and J ends lost 9 bases and 6 bases, in that order; junction bases with no gene match: 1. The CDR3 loop spans 11 amino acids. The CDR3 region has the DNA TGTGCCAGCGGGGGGGGCAATGAGCAGTTCTTC. Protein: CASGGGNEQFF. The full variable domain, completed using reference TRBV19 and TRBJ2-1, is DGGITQSPKYLFRKEGQNVTLSCEQNLNHDAMYWYRQDPGQGLRLIYYSQIVNDFQKGDIAEGYSVSREKKESFPLTVTSAQKNPTAFYLCASGGGNEQFFGPGTRLTVL.

The V gene is TRBV19, the J gene TRBJ1-3; tentatively, D is TRBD1 (6 bases). Germline loops: CDR1 LNHDA, CDR2 SQIVND (reference sequence). This CDR3 is built from 14 residues. V lost 5 bases and J 2 bases, leaving 10 bases between the germline ends. Written as DNA, the CDR3 is TGTGCCAGTAGTGAAGGGACAACTGGAAACACCATATATTTT. It yields the protein CASSEGTTGNTIYF.

This chain connects TRBV12-5 to TRBJ1-1, with D possibly TRBD1 on 5 matching bases. V lost 5 bases and J 7 bases, leaving 8 bases between the germline ends. CDR1 and CDR2 (germline): LGHNT, FRNRAP. The CDR3 runs 11 residues. The CDR3 spells CASGQGVEAFF. CDR3 DNA: TGTGCTAGTGGTCAAGGGGTTGAAGCTTTCTTT.

The chain is built from TRBV12-3 or TRBV12-4 and TRBJ1-5; D may be TRBD1 (6 bases). V gave up 1 base and J gave up 5 bases, with 6 bases separating them. CDR3 size: 13 residues. The CDR3 DNA sequence: TGTGCCAGCAGTTTAGAGGGGGATCAGCCCCAGCATTTT. It specifies CASSLEGDQPQHF.

The V gene is TRBV28, the J gene TRBJ1-1; TRBD1 is a possible D gene (5 bases). V was cut by 5 bases and J by 1 base, with 11 bases left in between. Germline CDR1 is MDHEN and CDR2 is SYDVKM. This CDR3 has 14 amino acids. CDR3 loop: CASSRRVRNTEAFF. The CDR3 DNA reads TGTGCCAGCAGTCGCAGGGTAAGGAACACTGAAGCTTTCTTT.

This clone was seen just once. V is TRBV15 and J is TRBJ1-1; 7 bases line up with TRBD1. Germline CDR1 and CDR2: LNHNV and YYDKDF (reference sequence). The CDR3 contains 14 residues. J was trimmed by 6 bases and V by 5 bases; bases with no gene match: 9. CDR3 nucleotide sequence: TGTGCCACCAGCCTTTTCCGGGGGACAGCTGAAGCTTTCTTT. As protein: CATSLFRGTAEAFF.

The J gene is TRBJ1-5, the V gene TRBV4-1; the D is unclear. CDR1 is MGHRA and CDR2 is YSYEKL in the germline V gene. This CDR3 region has 16 residues. V was trimmed by 0 bases and J by 0 bases, leaving 9 bases between them. CDR3 residues: CASSQEIPYSNQPQHF. CDR3 coding DNA: TGCGCCAGCAGCCAAGAGATTCCCTATAGCAATCAGCCCCAGCATTTT.

This chain links TRBV5-1 with TRBJ2-7; possibly TRBD2 for D (5 bases). Germline V CDR1 and CDR2: SGHRS, YFSETQ. Trimming stripped 2 bases from V and 1 base from J, with 10 bases between. CDR3 length: 14 residues. CDR3 DNA sequence: TGCGCCAGCAGCTTATTCGGGGAGTCCTACGAGCAGTACTTC. Protein: CASSLFGESYEQYF.

The gene calls are TRBV7-2 and TRBJ2-2; no reliable D call. V was pared by 1 base and J by 6 bases, with 3 bases between. The CDR3 runs to 12 residues. The germline V gene has CDR1 SGHTA and CDR2 FQGNSA. The CDR3 coding sequence is TGTGCCAGCAGCTTAGACTCCGGGGAGCTGTTTTTT. This encodes CASSLDSGELFF. Drawing the rest from reference TRBV7-2 and TRBJ2-2, the complete variable domain is GAGVSQSPSNKVTEKGKDVELRCDPISGHTALYWYRQSLGQGLEFLIYFQGNSAPDKSGLPSDRFSAERTGGSVSTLTIQRTQQEDSAVYLCASSLDSGELFFGEGSRLTVL.

The V and J genes are TRBV10-1 and TRBJ1-3; unclear D gene. This CDR3 is 13 amino acids long. Germline CDR1 reads WNHNN; CDR2 reads SYGVQD (reference sequence). V lost 0 bases to trimming and J lost 4 bases, with 4 bases between them. The CDR3 loop is CASSESEGNTIYF. DNA for the CDR3: TGCGCCAGCAGTGAGTCCGAGGGAAACACCATATATTTT.

About this clone itself: The junction shows a germline mismatch at one end, possibly a read error. In DNA, the CDR3 is TGTGCTAGCAGCTTACAACAGAACACTGAAGCTTTCTTT. Translated: CASSLQQNTEAFF. The chain uses TRBV7-7 and TRBJ1-1, with unresolved D. This CDR3 is 13 amino acids long. CDR1 is SSHAT and CDR2 is FNYEAQ in the germline V gene (reference sequence).

The V call is TRBV6-5, the J call TRBJ2-3, with TRBD1 as a possible D gene (5 bases). The germline CDR1 and CDR2 sequences are MNHEY and SVGAGI. The V and J ends lost 6 bases and 2 bases respectively, with 6 bases between them. The CDR3 consists of 12 residues. The CDR3: CASRDNTDTQYF. The CDR3 DNA follows: TGTGCCAGCAGGGACAACACAGATACGCAGTATTTT.

This rearrangement joins TRBV2 to TRBJ1-1; D is uncertain. The V gene's germline CDR1 is SNHLY and CDR2 FYNNEI. This CDR3 is built from 14 residues. With 6 bases removed from V and 0 bases from J, the gap between germline ends came to 11 bases. CDR3 loop: CASRLQDLNTEAFF. In DNA form, the CDR3 reads TGTGCCAGCAGGCTTCAGGATCTGAACACTGAAGCTTTCTTT.